The clone carrying this T cell receptor beta chain was counted a few times. The data are from a study of cytomegalovirus exposure and HLA in healthy donors. Germline CDR1 LNHDA, CDR2 SQIVND (reference sequence). CDR3 length: 13 amino acids. Trimming cost V 10 bases and J 6 bases; bases outside gene matches: 8. The PCR ran on 60 Vbeta and 13 Jbeta primers. Using immunoSEQ multiplex PCR, the repertoire was profiled, and TCRdb retains in-frame clones only, with some absent. The data show 140,000 to 150,000 clones, with roughly 70% seen just once and under 2.5% held by the top ten. V gene TRBV19 combines with J gene TRBJ2-7, with 11 bases identical to TRBD1. This receptor was identified in an older woman in good health and CMV-seropositive. The material sequenced was PBMCs. The CDR3 loop is CATGQGALTEQYF. In nucleotides, the CDR3 is TGTGCCACCGGACAGGGGGCCTTAACCGAGCAGTACTTC. Looking up the rest from reference TRBV19 and TRBJ2-7 gives the full variable domain: DGGITQSPKYLFRKEGQNVTLSCEQNLNHDAMYWYRQDPGQGLRLIYYSQIVNDFQKGDIAEGYSVSREKKESFPLTVTSAQKNPTAFYLCATGQGALTEQYFGPGTRLTVT.